The T cell receptor (beta chain) described here comes from a study of T-cell reconstitution after alpha-beta-depleted transplantation in children (dated by TCRdb to about 2016). Regarding the research as a whole: The study quantitatively tracked T-cell immune reconstitution after TCRalphabeta/CD19-depleted allogeneic hematopoietic cell transplantation in children using TCR repertoire profiling. General study outcomes and caveats: The apparently early recovery of alphabetaT-cell counts about two months after transplant reportedly depended on only several hundred rapidly expanded clones that came from non-depleted graft cells. In some patients, high TCRbeta diversity at day 60 was attributed to recipient T cells and intrathymic progenitors that had survived conditioning. The frequencies of hyperexpanded clones fell over the following months, and after one year, T-cell counts and TCRbeta diversity were mostly attributed to newly produced T cells.

Library preparation used PCR. The reads were generated on an Illumina HiSeq 2500. TCR libraries were prepared with molecular barcoding, using unique molecular identifiers to normalize TCRbeta repertoire quantification. TCRdb handled the public reads itself, with Q25 trimming in fastp and clone calling in MiXCR, and kept productive beta chains. CDR3 protein duplicates are merged, each entry listing the most common genes and DNA. In this sample the table shows roughly 340,000 distinct CDR3 sequences, roughly 15% of which occur a single time. Roughly 40% of the sample rests with the top ten. Note on this clonotype: Its antigen target is currently unknown. No quality values exist for individual bases; no much larger clone is one base distant.

The germline V gene gives CDR1 as SGHDT and CDR2 as YYEEEE. V drops 6 bases and J drops 7 bases, leaving 20 bases in between. The CDR3 runs 14 amino acids, cysteine and phenylalanine included. This entry keeps only the CDR3 DNA: 42 bases, framed from base 1. According to the study, the label for this sample's treatment or condition signals: allogeneic hematopoietic cell transplantation with graft depleted of TCRalphabeta T cells and CD19 B cells. Transplant recipients were children who received TCRalphabeta/CD19-depleted allogeneic hematopoietic cell grafts. The receptor comes from a male patient aged 2-15 years who had a stem cell transplant for acute lymphoblastic leukemia, so the T cells may come from the graft donor. The chain uses TRBV5-6 and TRBJ2-7, with no confident D gene call. The material was PBMCs, mostly from graft donor cells, obtained 360 days after TCRalphabeta/CD19-depleted stem cell transplant. The CDR3 sequence is CASTNYPIGWEQYF. In nucleotides, the sequence is TGTGCCAGCACCAACTACCCCATTGGATGGGAGCAGTACTTC. The reference TRBV5-6 and TRBJ2-7 proteins fill in what lies around the CDR3, so the full variable domain reads DAGVTQSPTHLIKTRGQQVTLRCSPKSGHDTVSWYQQALGQGPQFIFQYYEEEERQRGNFPDRFSGHQFPNYSSELNVNALLLGDSALYLCASTNYPIGWEQYFGPGTRLTVT.